The entry below gives a single TCR beta chain sequence along with its context. Which antigen it targets is not known. Base qualities are not provided; no much larger clone lies one nucleotide away. This specimen belongs to a study of blood T cell repertoires in COVID-19 (dated by TCRdb to 2020 to 2022). At the level of the whole study: Samples from collaborators originated in the United States, Italy and Spain and spanned both the acute and convalescent phases of COVID-19. The samples were drawn from the first 160 participants of the ongoing ImmuneRACE study and from 950 to 1,500 subjects provided by 6 global collaborators. A de-identified subject ID, COVID-19 status, age in years and sex were almost always included in the sample metadata. The material from the prospective study consisted of cDNA or gDNA derived from T cells, B-cell-depleted T cells, or PBMCs. The dataset comprised deeply sampled blood TCRbeta repertoires from subjects exposed to, actively infected with, or recovered from COVID-19. A freely available public database, intended as a resource for researchers studying the immune response to SARS-CoV-2, is where the repertoires were released. Where available, HLA class I and class II types were obtained from metadata supplied by the sample provider rather than from assay-based typing.

Per the germline V gene (reference sequence), PRHDT is the CDR1 and FYEKMQ is the CDR2. The CDR3 runs 15 amino acids, cysteine and phenylalanine included. Of all the DNA, just the CDR3 is kept, 45 bases in frame from base 1. V is reduced by 5 bases and J by 7 bases, leaving a spacing of 18 bases between them. TCRbeta CDR3 regions were amplified from genomic DNA using the immunoSEQ Assay, a bias-controlled multiplex PCR. For the original study's pipeline: Within the assay, amplification of reference gene primers was used to estimate how many nucleated cells each sample contained. To quantify the absolute abundance of each unique TCRbeta CDR3 rearrangement, sequence reads were collapsed and filtered. For each sample, productive Simpson clonality was calculated by taking the square root of Simpson's diversity index across productive rearrangements. The table comes from immuneACCESS by way of TCRdb, which keeps in-frame sequences with V and J called. Part of the clones is missing from these tables; in studies checked, under half for an unresolved V gene and the rest for unknown reasons. V and J calls and clone size follow that table, whereas D and trimming were derived from the DNA. The sample contains about 95,000 clones, over 70% of them found a single time. Roughly 25% of the sample rests with the top ten.

The collaborating institutions used their own protocols to collect whole blood in K2EDTA tubes. For TCRbeta analysis, collaborator samples were shipped as frozen whole blood, as isolated PBMCs, or as DNA extracted from either sample type. The research as a whole found: The amount of clinical and demographic metadata varied by source and participant and was provided uncurated.

The sequence joins TRBV13 to TRBJ2-1; TRBD1 might be the D gene, on 6 matching bases. The sample comprised peripheral blood. The sequence was collected from a man at least 80 years old with active or convalescent COVID-19. This receptor carries the CDR3 CASSPQGQQGNEQFF. The DNA sequence is given as TGTGCCAGCAGCCCCCAGGGGCAGCAGGGTAATGAGCAGTTCTTC.